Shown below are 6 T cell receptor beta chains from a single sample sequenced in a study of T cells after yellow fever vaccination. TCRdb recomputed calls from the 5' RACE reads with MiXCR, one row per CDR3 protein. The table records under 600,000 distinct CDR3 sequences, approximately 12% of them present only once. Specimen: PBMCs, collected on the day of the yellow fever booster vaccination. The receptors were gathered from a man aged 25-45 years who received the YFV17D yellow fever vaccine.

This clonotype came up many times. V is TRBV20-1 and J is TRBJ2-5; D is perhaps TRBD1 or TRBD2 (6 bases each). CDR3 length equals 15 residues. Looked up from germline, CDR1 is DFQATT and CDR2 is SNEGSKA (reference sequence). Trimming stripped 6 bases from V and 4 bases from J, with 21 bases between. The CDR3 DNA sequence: TGCAGTGCCCGACGACCGGGGGCCCGGGGAGAGACCCAGTACTTC. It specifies CSARRPGARGETQYF.

CDR3 sequence reads: CASARSGVILEAFF. CDR3 nucleotide sequence: TGTGCCAGCGCTAGGTCCGGGGTGATTCTCGAAGCTTTCTTT. The gene calls are TRBV7-2 and TRBJ1-1; D remains ambiguous. Germline lookup yields CDR1 SGHTA and CDR2 FQGNSA. The CDR3 spans 14 residues. Trimming left V 8 bases short and J 8 bases short, with 21 bases between.

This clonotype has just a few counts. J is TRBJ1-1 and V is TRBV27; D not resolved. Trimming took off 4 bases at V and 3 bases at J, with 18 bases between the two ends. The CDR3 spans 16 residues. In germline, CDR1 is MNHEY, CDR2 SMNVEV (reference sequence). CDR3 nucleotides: TGTGCCAGCAGTTCAGGACGGAAAAGGTTCGACACTGAAGCTTTCTTT. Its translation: CASSSGRKRFDTEAFF.

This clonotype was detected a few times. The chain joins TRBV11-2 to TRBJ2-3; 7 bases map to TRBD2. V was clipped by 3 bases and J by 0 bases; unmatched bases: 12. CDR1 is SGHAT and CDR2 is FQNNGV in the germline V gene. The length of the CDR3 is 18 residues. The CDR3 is CASSFPPTSVTSTDTQYF. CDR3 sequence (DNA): TGTGCCAGCAGCTTCCCCCCTACTAGCGTTACTAGCACAGATACGCAGTATTTT.

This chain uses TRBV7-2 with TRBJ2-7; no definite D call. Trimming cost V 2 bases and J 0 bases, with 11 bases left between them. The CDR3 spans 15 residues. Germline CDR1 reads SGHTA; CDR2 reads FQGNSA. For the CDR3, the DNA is TGTGCCAGCAGCTTAATGCTCCATTCCTCCTACGAGCAGTACTTC. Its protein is CASSLMLHSSYEQYF.

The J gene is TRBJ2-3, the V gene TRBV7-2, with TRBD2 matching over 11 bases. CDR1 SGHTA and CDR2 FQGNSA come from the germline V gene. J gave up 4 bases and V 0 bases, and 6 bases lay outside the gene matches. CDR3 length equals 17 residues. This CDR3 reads CASSLARIAGGADTQYF. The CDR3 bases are TGTGCCAGCAGCTTAGCGAGGATAGCGGGAGGGGCAGATACGCAGTATTTT.